This T cell receptor beta chain appears in the sequencing data of a study of radiotherapy plus CTLA-4 blockade in lung cancer. Turning to the study itself: Objective responses were recorded in more than 15% of patients, with disease control recorded in about 29%. General observations from the study: Expansion of tumor-derived TCR clones was observed in blood after radiotherapy plus ipilimumab.

Method: immunoSEQ multiplex PCR; TCRdb's copy keeps in-frame clones and lacks some. The repertoire holds approximately 65,000 clones, with 70% to 85% as singletons. V dropped 10 bases and J dropped 5; count of bases not matched to a gene: 15. The CDR3 sequence is 15 residues long. Germline CDR1 is LNHDA and CDR2 is SQIVND (reference sequence). Enrolled patients, whose metastatic non-small-cell lung cancer was chemo-refractory, received focal radiation plus CTLA-4 blockade with ipilimumab. This clone was seen only a few times. Its cognate antigen is unknown. The V and J genes are TRBV19 and TRBJ1-2; 8 nucleotides align to TRBD1. The TCR was taken from a human donor with non-small cell lung cancer who had a complete response to radiotherapy plus ipilimumab. The sample here was peripheral blood, taken from a patient treated with radiotherapy plus ipilimumab. The CDR3 reads CATKGEDRDGYGYTF. DNA for the CDR3: TGTGCCACGAAGGGGGAGGACAGGGATGGGTATGGCTACACCTTC.